A single sample is the source of the 5 T cell receptor beta chains below, sequenced in a study of identical twins. A single record per CDR3 protein comes from TCRdb applying MiXCR to the 5' RACE reads. The sample has roughly 700,000 distinct CDR3 sequences, roughly 8% seen once. These data also featured in a second study, about yellow fever vaccine responses in identical twins.

The sequenced sample consisted of PBMCs. These receptors were obtained from a woman aged 18-29 years in good health.

The rearrangement joins TRBV15 to TRBJ1-6, with D perhaps TRBD1 (6 bases). The V gene's germline CDR1 is LNHNV and CDR2 YYDKDF (reference sequence). There are 15 residues in the CDR3. The ends were cut back, 1 base at V and 8 bases at J, with 12 bases in the middle. This CDR3 is CATSRGQVEYSPLHF. CDR3 in DNA: TGTGCCACCAGCAGAGGACAGGTTGAGTATTCACCCCTCCACTTT.

This clonotype has at least ten counts. The chain has TRBV6-1 and TRBJ2-7, with D perhaps being TRBD1 or TRBD2 (5 bases each). V was shortened by 6 bases and J by 4 bases, with 16 bases between the two germline ends. Germline V gene lookup returns CDR1 MNHNS and CDR2 SASEGT. CDR3 length: 14 residues. CDR3 sequence: CASSPFGGRYEQYF. CDR3 coding DNA: TGTGCCAGCAGCCCCTTTGGGGGACGTTACGAGCAGTACTTC.

In DNA form, the CDR3 reads TGTGCCAGCAGCCAACCCCCCCGGGGGACTTCTTACACCGGGGAGCTGTTTTTT. As protein: CASSQPPRGTSYTGELFF. The chain combines TRBV3-1 with TRBJ2-2; D is possibly TRBD2 (6 bases). Trimming cost V 2 bases and J 3 bases, with 19 bases left between them. Looked up from germline, CDR1 is LGHDT and CDR2 is YNNKEL (reference sequence). CDR3 length: 18 residues.

J is TRBJ1-6 and V is TRBV5-5; D gene uncertain. The CDR3 contains 14 residues. The V end was cut by 4 bases, the J end by 8 bases, with 13 bases between. Germline V gene sequence: CDR1 SGHKS, CDR2 YYEKEE (reference sequence). In DNA, the CDR3 is TGTGCCAGCAGCCCTTGGGGAGGCGATTCACCCCTCCACTTT. Translation: CASSPWGGDSPLHF.

The rearrangement joins TRBV12-3 or TRBV12-4 to TRBJ1-1, with 7 bases identical to TRBD1. J lost 4 bases, V lost 6 bases, and 8 bases had no gene match. This CDR3 comprises 14 residues. DNA of the CDR3: TGTGCCAGCAGCCCAAGGGGGCTGGGCACTGAAGCTTTCTTT. It translates to CASSPRGLGTEAFF.